This T cell receptor beta chain was identified during a study of blood T cell repertoires in COVID-19. On the study more broadly: Samples representing acute and convalescent COVID-19 were sourced from the United States, Italy and Spain. PBMCs, B-cell-depleted T cells, or T cells were the source of the cDNA or gDNA that made up the material.

Looked up from germline, CDR1 is MNHEY and CDR2 is SMNVEV (reference sequence). Between the trimmed V and J ends, which lost 9 bases and 4 bases, there was a span of 16 bases. The CDR3 spans 14 residues. As processed by the authors: Estimates of nucleated cell counts were drawn from the amplification of reference gene primers. Assay used: immunoSEQ multiplex PCR; TCRdb lists only in-frame clones, some missing. The V and J calls and clone size are taken from that table; D and trimming were inferred from the DNA. In the table there are approximately 58,000 clones, 80% to 95% of which are singletons. This clone came up once.

This sequence joins TRBV27 and TRBJ2-1; D may be TRBD2 (6 bases). The sequenced sample was peripheral blood. The receptor was derived from a woman older than 75 with active COVID-19. CDR3: CASSYSGNYNEQFF. In nucleotides, the CDR3 is TGTGCCAGTTCCTATAGCGGTAATTACAATGAGCAGTTCTTC.